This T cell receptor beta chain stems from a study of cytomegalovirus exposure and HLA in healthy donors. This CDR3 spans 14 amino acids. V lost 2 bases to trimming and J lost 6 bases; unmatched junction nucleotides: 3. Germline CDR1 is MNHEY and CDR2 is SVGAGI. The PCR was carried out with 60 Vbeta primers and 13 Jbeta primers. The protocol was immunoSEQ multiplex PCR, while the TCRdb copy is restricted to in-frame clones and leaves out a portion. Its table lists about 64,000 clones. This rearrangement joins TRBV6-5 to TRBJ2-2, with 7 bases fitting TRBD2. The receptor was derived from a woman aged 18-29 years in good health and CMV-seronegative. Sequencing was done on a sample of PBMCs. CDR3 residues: CASSYGGSAGELFF. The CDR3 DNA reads TGTGCCAGCAGTTACGGCGGGAGTGCCGGGGAGCTGTTTTTT.